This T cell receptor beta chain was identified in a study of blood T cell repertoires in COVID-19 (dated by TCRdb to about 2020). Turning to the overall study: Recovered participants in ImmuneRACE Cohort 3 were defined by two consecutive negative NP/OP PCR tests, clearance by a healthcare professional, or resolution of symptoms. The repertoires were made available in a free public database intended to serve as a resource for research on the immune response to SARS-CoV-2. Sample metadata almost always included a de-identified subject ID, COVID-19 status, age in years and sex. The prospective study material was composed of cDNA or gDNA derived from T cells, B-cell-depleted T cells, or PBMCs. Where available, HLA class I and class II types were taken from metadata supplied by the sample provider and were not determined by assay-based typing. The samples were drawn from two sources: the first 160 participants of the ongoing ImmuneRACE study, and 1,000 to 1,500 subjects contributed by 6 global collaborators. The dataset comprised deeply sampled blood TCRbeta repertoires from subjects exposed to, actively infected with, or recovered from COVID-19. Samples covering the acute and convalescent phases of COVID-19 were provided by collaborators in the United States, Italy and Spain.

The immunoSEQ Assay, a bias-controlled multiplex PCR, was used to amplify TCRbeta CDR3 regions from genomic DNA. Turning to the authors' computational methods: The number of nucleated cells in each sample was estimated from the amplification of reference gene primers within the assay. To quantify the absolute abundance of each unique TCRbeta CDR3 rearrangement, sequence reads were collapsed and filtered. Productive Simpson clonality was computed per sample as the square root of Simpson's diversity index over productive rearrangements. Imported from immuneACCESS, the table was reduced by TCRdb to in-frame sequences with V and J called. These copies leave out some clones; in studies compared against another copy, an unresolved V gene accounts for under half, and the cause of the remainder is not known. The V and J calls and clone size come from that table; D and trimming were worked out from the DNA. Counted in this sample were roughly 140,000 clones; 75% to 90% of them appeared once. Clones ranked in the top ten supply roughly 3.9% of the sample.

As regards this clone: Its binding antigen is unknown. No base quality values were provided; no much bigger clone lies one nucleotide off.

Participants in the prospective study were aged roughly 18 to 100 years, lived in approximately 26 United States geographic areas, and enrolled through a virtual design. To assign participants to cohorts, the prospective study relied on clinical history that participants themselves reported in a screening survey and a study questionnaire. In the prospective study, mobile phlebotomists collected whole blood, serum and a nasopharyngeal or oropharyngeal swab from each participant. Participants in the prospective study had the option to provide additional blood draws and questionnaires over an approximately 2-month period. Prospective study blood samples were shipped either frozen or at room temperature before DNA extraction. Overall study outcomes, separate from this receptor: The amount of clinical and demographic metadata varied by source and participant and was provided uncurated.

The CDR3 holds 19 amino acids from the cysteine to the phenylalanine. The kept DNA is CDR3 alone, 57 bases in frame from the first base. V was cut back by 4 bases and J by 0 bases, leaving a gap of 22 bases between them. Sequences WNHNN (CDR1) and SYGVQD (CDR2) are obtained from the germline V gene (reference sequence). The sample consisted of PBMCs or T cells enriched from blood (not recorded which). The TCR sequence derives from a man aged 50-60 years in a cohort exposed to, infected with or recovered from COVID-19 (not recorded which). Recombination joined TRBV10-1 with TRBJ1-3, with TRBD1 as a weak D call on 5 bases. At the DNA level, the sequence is TGCGCCAGCAGTGGGGGCAGGGCTCAAGTTGGCCACTCTGGAAACACCATATATTTT. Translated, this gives CASSGGRAQVGHSGNTIYF.